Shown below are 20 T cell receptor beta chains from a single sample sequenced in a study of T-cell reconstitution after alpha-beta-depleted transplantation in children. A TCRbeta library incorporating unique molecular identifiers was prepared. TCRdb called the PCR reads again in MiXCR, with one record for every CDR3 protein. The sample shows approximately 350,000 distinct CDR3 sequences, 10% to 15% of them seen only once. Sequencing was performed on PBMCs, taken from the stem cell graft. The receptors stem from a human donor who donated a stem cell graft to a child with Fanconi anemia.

The CDR3 loop reads CASSLAGQGSALEETQYF. The CDR3, as DNA: TGTGCCAGCAGTTTAGCCGGACAGGGATCGGCTCTCGAGGAGACCCAGTACTTC. The rearrangement uses TRBV12-3 or TRBV12-4 and TRBJ2-5; 8 positions agree with TRBD1. Unmatched junction bases numbered 14, after V lost 0 bases and J lost 5 bases. The CDR3 is made up of 18 amino acids.

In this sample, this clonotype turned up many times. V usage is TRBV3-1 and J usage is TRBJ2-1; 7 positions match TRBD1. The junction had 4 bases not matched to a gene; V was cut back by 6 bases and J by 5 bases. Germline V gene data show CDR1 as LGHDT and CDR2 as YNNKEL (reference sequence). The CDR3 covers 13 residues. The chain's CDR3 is CASRRGTDNEQFF. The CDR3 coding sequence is TGTGCCAGCAGGCGTGGGACAGACAATGAGCAGTTCTTC.

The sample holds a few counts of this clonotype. The CDR3 protein is CASNHRRTNTGELFF. In nucleotides, the CDR3 is TGTGCCAGCAATCACCGTAGGACGAACACCGGGGAGCTGTTTTTT. The gene calls are TRBV27 and TRBJ2-2; D is uncertain. This CDR3 has 15 residues. Germline values: CDR1 MNHEY, CDR2 SMNVEV (reference sequence). The germline V and J ends were trimmed by 7 bases and 0 bases, with 12 bases remaining between them.

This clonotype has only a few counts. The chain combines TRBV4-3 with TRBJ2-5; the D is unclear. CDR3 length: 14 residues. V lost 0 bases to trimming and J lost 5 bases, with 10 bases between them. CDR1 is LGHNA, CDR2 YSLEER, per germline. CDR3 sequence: CASSQDSSSETQYF. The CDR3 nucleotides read TGCGCCAGCAGCCAAGATTCGAGCAGTGAGACCCAGTACTTC.

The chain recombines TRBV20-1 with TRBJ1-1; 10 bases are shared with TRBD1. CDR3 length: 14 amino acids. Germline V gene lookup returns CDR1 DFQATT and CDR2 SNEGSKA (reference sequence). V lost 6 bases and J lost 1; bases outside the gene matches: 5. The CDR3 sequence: CSAPRQGANTEAFF. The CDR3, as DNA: TGCAGTGCGCCTCGACAGGGGGCGAACACTGAAGCTTTCTTT.

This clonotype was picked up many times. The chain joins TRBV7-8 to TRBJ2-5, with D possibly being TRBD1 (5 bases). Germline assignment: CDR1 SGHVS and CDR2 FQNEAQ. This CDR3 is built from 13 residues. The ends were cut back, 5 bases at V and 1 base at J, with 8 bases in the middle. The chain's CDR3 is CASSQDTQETQYF. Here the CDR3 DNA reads TGTGCCAGCAGCCAGGACACCCAAGAGACCCAGTACTTC.

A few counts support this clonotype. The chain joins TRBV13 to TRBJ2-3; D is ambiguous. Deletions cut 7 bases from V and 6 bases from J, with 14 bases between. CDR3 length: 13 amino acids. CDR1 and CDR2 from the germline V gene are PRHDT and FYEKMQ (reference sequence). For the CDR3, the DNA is TGTGCCAGCACCACCGGATGGGGTGATACGCAGTATTTT. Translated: CASTTGWGDTQYF.

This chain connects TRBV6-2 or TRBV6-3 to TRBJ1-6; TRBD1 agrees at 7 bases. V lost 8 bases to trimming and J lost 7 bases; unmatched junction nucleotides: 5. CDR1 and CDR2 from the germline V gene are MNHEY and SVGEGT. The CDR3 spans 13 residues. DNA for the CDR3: TGTGCCAGCCAGGGGACAGTCAATTCACCCCTCCACTTT. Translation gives CASQGTVNSPLHF.

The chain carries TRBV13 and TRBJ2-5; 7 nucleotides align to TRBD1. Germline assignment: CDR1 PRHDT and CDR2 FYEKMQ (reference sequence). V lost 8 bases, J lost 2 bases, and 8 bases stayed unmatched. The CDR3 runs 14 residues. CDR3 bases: TGTGCCAGCGGGGACCCGGGACAGCAAGAGACCCAGTACTTC. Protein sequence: CASGDPGQQETQYF.

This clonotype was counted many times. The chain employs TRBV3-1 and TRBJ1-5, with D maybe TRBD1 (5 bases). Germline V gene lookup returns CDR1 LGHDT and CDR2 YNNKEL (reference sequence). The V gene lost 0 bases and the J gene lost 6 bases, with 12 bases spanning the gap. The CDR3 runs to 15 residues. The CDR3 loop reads CASSQDRAGSQPQHF. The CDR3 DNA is TGTGCCAGCAGCCAAGATCGGGCAGGGTCTCAGCCCCAGCATTTT.

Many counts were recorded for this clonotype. The CDR3 here is CASSSRGYNEQFF. The CDR3 nucleotides are TGTGCCAGCAGTTCGAGGGGATACAATGAGCAGTTCTTC. This chain links TRBV6-6 with TRBJ2-1; the D call may be TRBD1 or TRBD2 (5 bases each). Between the trimmed V and J ends, which lost 4 bases and 4 bases, there was a span of 8 bases. Germline V gives CDR1 MNHNY, CDR2 SVGAGI (reference sequence). This CDR3 spans 13 amino acids.

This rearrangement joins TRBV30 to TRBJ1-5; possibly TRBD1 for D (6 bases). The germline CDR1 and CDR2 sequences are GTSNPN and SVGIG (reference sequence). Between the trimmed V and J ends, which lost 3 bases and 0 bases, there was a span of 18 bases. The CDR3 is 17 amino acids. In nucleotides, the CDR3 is TGTGCCTGGAGCGCCGGGGTGGGGGGGGCTAGCAATCAGCCCCAGCATTTT. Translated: CAWSAGVGGASNQPQHF.

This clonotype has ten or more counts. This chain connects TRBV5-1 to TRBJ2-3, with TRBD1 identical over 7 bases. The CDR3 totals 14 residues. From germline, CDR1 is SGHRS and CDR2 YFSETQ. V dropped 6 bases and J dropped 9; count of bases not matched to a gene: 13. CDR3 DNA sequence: TGCGCCAGCAACGCACAGACAGGGACCGACACGCAGTATTTT. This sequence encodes CASNAQTGTDTQYF.

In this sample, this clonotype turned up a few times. DNA of the CDR3: TGTGCCAGCAGCCTAGGGCTAGCGCGCAACACCGGGGAGCTGTTTTTT. Amino acid sequence: CASSLGLARNTGELFF. V and J are TRBV7-2 and TRBJ2-2; a possible D gene is TRBD2 (6 bases). Germline loops: CDR1 SGHTA, CDR2 FQGNSA. The CDR3 has 16 residues. Trimming took off 5 bases at V and 2 bases at J, with 15 bases between the two ends.

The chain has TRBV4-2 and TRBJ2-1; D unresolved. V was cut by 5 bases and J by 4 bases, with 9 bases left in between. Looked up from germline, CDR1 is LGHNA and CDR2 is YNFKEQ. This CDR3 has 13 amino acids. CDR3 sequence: CASSSEEYNEQFF. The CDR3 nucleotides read TGTGCCAGCAGCAGCGAAGAATACAATGAGCAGTTCTTC.

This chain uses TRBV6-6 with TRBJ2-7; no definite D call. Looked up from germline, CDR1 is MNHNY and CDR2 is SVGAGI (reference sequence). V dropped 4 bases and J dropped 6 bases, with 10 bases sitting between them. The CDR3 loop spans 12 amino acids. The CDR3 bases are TGTGCCAGCAGTTCCCCCGCCGGCGAGCAGTACTTC. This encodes CASSSPAGEQYF.

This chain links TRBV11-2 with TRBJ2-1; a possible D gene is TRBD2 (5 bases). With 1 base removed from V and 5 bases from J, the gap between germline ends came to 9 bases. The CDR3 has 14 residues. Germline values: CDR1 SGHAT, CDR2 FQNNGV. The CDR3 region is CASSLASGNNEQFF. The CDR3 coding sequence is TGTGCCAGCAGCTTAGCCTCGGGGAACAATGAGCAGTTCTTC. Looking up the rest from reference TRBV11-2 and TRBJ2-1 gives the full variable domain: EAGVAQSPRYKIIEKRQSVAFWCNPISGHATLYWYQQILGQGPKLLIQFQNNGVVDDSQLPKDRFSAERLKGVDSTLKIQPAKLEDSAVYLCASSLASGNNEQFFGPGTRLTVL.

The CDR3 nucleotides are TGCAGTGCTATTTTTCCGTGGGGTGAAAAACTGTTTTTT. Translated, it gives CSAIFPWGEKLFF. V is TRBV20-1 and J is TRBJ1-4; no clear D gene. Germline values: CDR1 DFQATT, CDR2 SNEGSKA (reference sequence). Trimming removed 4 bases from V and 7 bases from J, with 13 bases in between. CDR3 length: 13 residues.

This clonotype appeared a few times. In DNA form, the CDR3 reads TGTGCCACCAGCAGAGACCCAGGAGCCGGGGAGCTGTTTTTT. Its translation is CATSRDPGAGELFF. The chain uses TRBV15 and TRBJ2-2; unclear D gene. CDR1 is LNHNV, CDR2 YYDKDF, per germline (reference sequence). V shed 0 bases and J shed 6 bases, with 8 bases lying between them. This CDR3 spans 14 amino acids.

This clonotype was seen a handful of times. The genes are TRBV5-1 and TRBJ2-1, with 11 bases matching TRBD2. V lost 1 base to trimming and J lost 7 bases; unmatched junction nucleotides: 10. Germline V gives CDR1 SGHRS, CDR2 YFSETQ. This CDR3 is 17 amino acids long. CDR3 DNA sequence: TGCGCCAGCAGCTTGCCAAGTAGCGGGGGGGACAGGAATGAGCAGTTCTTC. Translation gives CASSLPSSGGDRNEQFF. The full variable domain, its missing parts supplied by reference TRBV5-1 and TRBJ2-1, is KAGVTQTPRYLIKTRGQQVTLSCSPISGHRSVSWYQQTPGQGLQFLFEYFSETQRNKGNFPGRFSGRQFSNSRSEMNVSTLELGDSALYLCASSLPSSGGDRNEQFFGPGTRLTVL.